This T cell receptor (beta chain) was found in a study of T cell clonality in common variable immunodeficiency. General study findings and limits: Fewer deletions and N-nucleotide insertions were reportedly seen in common variable immunodeficiency TCR beta sequences.

This CDR3 comprises 15 residues. Trimming left V 0 bases short and J 7 bases short, with 15 bases between. Germline CDR1 SGHVS, CDR2 FNYEAQ. Clones were read by immunoSEQ multiplex PCR, and TCRdb kept only the in-frame ones, dropping some. Reported are about 28,000 clones, none seen only once; the ten largest carry just over 3%. Blood samples were heparinized, about 5 to 9 ml per donor. This clone came up many times. The antigen is not known. The sequence runs out 3 residues before the end of the CDR3; the remainder is reconstructed from the germline J gene. The receptor's source is a human donor with common variable immunodeficiency. V usage is TRBV7-6 and J usage is TRBJ1-2; a weak D match, TRBD1 (6 bases). The specimen was peripheral blood mononuclear cells. The CDR3 sequence: CASSLAPGDKGGYTF. CDR3 DNA (partial): TGTGCCAGCAGCTTAGCGCCCGGGGACAAGGGTGGC. Based on the CDR3 plus reference TRBV7-6 and TRBJ1-2, the full variable domain is GAGVSQSPRYKVTKRGQDVALRCDPISGHVSLYWYRQALGQGPEFLTYFNYEAQQDKSGLPNDRFSAERPEGSISTLTIQRTEQRDSAMYRCASSLAPGDKGGYTFGSGTRLTVV.